This TCR beta chain was identified during a study of shared clonotypes between healthy human individuals. Study-wide findings and caveats: Larger estimated richness was generally seen in naive subsets than in memory subsets. With a handful of donors compared, around 5% of naive CD4 clonotypes were shared.

Data came from immunoSEQ multiplex PCR; TCRdb stores just in-frame clones and leaves some out. The data hold about 2.4 million clones, with roughly 93% observed a single time. This CDR3 comprises 14 residues. The trim removed 4 bases at V and 7 bases at J, leaving 7 bases unmatched. The germline V gene encodes CDR1 SGHRS and CDR2 YFSETQ. Details on this clone: Its antigen is not identified.

The TCR was taken from a man aged 18 to 29 in good health. Some clones in this sample may be carry-over from other donors' samples. The chain uses TRBV5-1 and TRBJ2-1; 8 bases map to TRBD2. Material: naive CD4+ T cells from PBMCs. Subset described: CD45RA+ positively selected. The CDR3 reads CASSVSGRVNEQFF. CDR3 nucleotides: TGCGCCAGCAGCGTGAGCGGGAGAGTTAATGAGCAGTTCTTC.